The clone carrying this T cell receptor (beta chain) occurred a few times. Its antigen is unidentified. The junction and the germline gene differ at one end; a read error may be behind it. Per the authors' pipeline: Between-group CDR3 differences, defined by clinicopathological status, yielded a distant-metastasis classifier for papillary thyroid cancer. MiXCR re-clonotyped the PCR reads for TCRdb. These V and J calls are TCRdb output, not the study's own analysis. The sample includes tens of thousands of clones, 10% to 12% seen only once; the top ten take approximately 24%. These data originate in a study of metastatic and nonmetastatic thyroid tumors. Study information: Comparison of repertoires was carried out across blood and tumor or nodule tissue from malignant and benign thyroid patients. Study-wide findings and caveats: Significantly higher TCR beta diversity was reportedly seen in malignant thyroid tumors than benign nodules, in blood and tumor.

All patients were untreated before thyroid surgery. The CDR3 contains 16 residues. Germline assignment: CDR1 SGHRS and CDR2 YFSETQ. The TCR comes from a female donor with papillary thyroid cancer or a benign thyroid nodule (not recorded which). Some clones in this sample may be carry-over from other donors' samples. This sequence joins TRBV5-1 and TRBJ2-1, with a possible D match to TRBD1 (5 bases). Sequencing was done on a sample of blood. DNA of the CDR3: TGCGCCAGCAGCTTGGCCGTGACTTCTTGGGGCAATGATCAGTTCTTC. Protein sequence: CASSLAVTSWGNDQFF.